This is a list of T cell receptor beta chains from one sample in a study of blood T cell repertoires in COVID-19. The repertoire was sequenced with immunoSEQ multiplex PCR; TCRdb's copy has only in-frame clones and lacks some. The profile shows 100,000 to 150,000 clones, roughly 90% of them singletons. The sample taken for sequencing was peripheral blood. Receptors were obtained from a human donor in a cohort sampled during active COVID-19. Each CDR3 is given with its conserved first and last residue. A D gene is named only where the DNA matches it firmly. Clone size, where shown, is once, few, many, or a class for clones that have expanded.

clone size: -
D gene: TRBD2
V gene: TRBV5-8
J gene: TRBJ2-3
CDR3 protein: CASSFGLAATTDTQYF
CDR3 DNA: TGTGCCAGCAGCTTTGGACTAGCGGCCACCACAGATACGCAGTATTTT

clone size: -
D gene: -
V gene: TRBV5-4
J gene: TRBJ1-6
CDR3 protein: CASSGPQGTNSPLHF
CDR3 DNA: TGTGCCAGCAGCGGACCCCAGGGGACCAATTCACCCCTCCACTTT

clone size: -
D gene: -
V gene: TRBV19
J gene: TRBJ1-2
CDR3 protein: CASSARVRANYGYTF
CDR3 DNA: TGTGCCAGTAGTGCCAGGGTGAGAGCTAACTATGGCTACACCTTC

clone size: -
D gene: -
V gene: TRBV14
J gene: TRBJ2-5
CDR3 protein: CASSQLGLVLQETQYF
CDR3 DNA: TGTGCCAGCAGCCAATTGGGACTGGTCCTCCAAGAGACCCAGTACTTC

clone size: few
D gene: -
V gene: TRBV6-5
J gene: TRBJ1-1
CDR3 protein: CASSYLNGAGEAFF
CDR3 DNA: TGTGCCAGCAGTTACCTCAATGGGGCAGGTGAAGCTTTCTTT

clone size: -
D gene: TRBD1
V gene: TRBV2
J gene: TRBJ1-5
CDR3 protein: CASRQGQGPGQPQHF
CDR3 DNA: TGTGCCAGCAGACAGGGACAGGGCCCGGGGCAGCCCCAGCATTTT

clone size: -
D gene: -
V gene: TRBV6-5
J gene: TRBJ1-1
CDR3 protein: CASSLRVLGSEAFF
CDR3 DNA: TGTGCCAGCAGCTTGCGGGTCCTTGGAAGTGAAGCTTTCTTT

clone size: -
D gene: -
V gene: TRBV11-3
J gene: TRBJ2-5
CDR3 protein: CASSLQGAETQYF
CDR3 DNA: TGTGCCAGCAGCTTACAGGGTGCAGAGACCCAGTACTTC

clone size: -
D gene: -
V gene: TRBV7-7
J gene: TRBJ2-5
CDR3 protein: CASSLDASGETQYF
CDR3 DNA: TGTGCTAGCAGCCTAGACGCCTCGGGTGAGACCCAGTACTTC

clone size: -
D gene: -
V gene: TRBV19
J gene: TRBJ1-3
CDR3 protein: CASREGASKNTIYF
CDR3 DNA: TGTGCCAGTAGGGAAGGGGCGTCAAAAAACACCATATATTTT

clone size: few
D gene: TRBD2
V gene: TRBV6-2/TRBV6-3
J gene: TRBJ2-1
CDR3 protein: CASSRLAGGYNEQFF
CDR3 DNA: TGTGCCAGCAGTCGACTAGCGGGGGGGTACAATGAGCAGTTCTTC

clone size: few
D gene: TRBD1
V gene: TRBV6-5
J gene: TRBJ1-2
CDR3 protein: CASGRQGYYGYTF
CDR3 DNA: TGTGCCAGCGGGCGACAGGGATACTATGGCTACACCTTC

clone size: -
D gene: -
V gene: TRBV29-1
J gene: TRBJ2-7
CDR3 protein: CSVEEAGKGTYEQYF
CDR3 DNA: TGCAGCGTTGAAGAAGCAGGGAAGGGTACCTACGAGCAGTACTTC

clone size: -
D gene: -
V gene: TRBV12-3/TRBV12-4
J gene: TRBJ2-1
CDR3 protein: CASWGTPTNEQFF
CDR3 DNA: TGTGCCTCCTGGGGGACACCTACCAATGAGCAGTTCTTC

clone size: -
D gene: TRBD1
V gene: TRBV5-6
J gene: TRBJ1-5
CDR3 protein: CASSLFGTGHQPQHF
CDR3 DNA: TGTGCCAGCAGCCTATTCGGGACAGGACATCAGCCCCAGCATTTT

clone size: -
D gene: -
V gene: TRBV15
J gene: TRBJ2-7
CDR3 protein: CATSLSTGAPYEQYF
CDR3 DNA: TGTGCCACCAGCCTATCGACAGGCGCACCCTACGAGCAGTACTTC

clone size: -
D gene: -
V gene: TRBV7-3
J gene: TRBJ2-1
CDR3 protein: CASSSIRTDEQFF
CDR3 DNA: TGTGCCAGCAGCTCCATTAGAACCGATGAGCAGTTCTTC

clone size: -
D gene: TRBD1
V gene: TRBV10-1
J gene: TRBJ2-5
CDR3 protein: CASSESNRGLETQYF
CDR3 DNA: TGCGCCAGCAGTGAGTCCAACAGGGGGCTAGAGACCCAGTACTTC

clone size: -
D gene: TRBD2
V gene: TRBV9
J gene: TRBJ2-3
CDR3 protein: CASSVGSGGSTDTQYF
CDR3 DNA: TGTGCCAGCAGCGTCGGTAGCGGGGGGAGCACAGATACGCAGTATTTT

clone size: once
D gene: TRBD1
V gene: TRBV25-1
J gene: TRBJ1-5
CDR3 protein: CASSDGDSTSNQPQHF
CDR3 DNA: TGTGCCAGCAGTGATGGGGACAGCACTAGCAATCAGCCCCAGCATTTT

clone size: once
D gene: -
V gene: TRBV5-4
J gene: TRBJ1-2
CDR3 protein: CASSPSRDKVSGYTF
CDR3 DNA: TGTGCCAGCAGCCCCAGCAGGGACAAAGTCTCTGGCTACACCTTC

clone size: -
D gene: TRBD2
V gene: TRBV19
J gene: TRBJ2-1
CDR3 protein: CASTGGINEQFF
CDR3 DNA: TGTGCCAGTACCGGGGGGATCAATGAGCAGTTCTTC

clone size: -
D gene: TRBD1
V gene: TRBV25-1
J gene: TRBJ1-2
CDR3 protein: CASSRDRGIGYTF
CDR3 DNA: TGTGCCAGCAGCAGGGACAGGGGGATTGGCTACACCTTC

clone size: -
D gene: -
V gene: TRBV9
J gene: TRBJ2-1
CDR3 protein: CASSVDVDISYNEQFF
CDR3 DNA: TGTGCCAGCAGCGTAGATGTAGATATATCCTACAATGAGCAGTTCTTC

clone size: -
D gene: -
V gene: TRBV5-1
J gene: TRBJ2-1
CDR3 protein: CASSLSSRGPNEQFF
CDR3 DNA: TGCGCCAGCAGCTTGTCCTCGCGGGGGCCAAATGAGCAGTTCTTC

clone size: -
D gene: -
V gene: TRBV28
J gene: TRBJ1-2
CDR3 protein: CASSLMTVTLLNYGYTF
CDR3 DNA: TGTGCCAGCAGTTTAATGACAGTTACGCTCCTTAACTATGGCTACACCTTC

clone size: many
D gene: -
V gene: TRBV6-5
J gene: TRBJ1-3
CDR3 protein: CASSYSFQSGNTIYF
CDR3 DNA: TGTGCCAGCAGTTACTCGTTTCAATCTGGAAACACCATATATTTT

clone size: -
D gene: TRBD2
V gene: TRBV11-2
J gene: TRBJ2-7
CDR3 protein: CASSGGVASGGLASYEQYF
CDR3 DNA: TGTGCCAGCAGCGGAGGAGTAGCTAGCGGGGGTTTGGCCTCCTACGAGCAGTACTTC

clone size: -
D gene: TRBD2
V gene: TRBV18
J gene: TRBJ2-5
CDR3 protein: CASSLSGSQETQYF
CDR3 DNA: TGTGCCAGCTCCCTGAGCGGGAGCCAAGAGACCCAGTACTTC

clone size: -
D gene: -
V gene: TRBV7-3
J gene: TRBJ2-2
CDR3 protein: CASSFEGASLNTGELFF
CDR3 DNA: TGTGCCAGCAGCTTTGAGGGCGCGTCTTTGAACACCGGGGAGCTGTTTTTT

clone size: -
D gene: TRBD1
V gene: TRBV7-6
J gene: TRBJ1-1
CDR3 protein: CASSLGQGGPGTEAFF
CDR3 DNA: TGTGCCAGCAGCCTGGGACAGGGAGGCCCGGGCACTGAAGCTTTCTTT

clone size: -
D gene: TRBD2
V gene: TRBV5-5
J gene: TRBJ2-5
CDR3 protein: CASSLGLAGQETQYF
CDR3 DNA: TGTGCCAGCAGCTTAGGCCTAGCGGGGCAAGAGACCCAGTACTTC

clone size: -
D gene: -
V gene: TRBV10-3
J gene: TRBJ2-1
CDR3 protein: CAISAAAGKYNEQFF
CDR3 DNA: TGTGCCATCAGTGCCGCGGCGGGAAAGTACAATGAGCAGTTCTTC

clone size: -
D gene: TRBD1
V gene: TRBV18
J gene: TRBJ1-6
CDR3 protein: CASSPGTGESPLHF
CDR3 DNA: TGTGCCAGCTCCCCCGGGACAGGGGAGTCACCCCTCCACTTT

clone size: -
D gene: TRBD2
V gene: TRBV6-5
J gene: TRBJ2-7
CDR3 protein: CASSSSRGRTSGVYF
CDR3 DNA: TGTGCCAGCAGTTCCAGCCGGGGACGCACTAGCGGGGTGTACTTC

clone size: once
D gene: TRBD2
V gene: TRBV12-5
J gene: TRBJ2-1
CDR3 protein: CASGPGLAGVGQFF
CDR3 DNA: TGTGCTAGTGGCCCGGGACTAGCGGGAGTTGGGCAGTTCTTC

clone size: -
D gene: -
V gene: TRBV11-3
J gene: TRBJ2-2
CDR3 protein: CASSLSDRFAGELFF
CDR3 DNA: TGTGCCAGCAGCTTATCCGACAGGTTTGCCGGGGAGCTGTTTTTT